This is a list of T cell receptor beta chains from one sample in a study of identical twins. TCRdb processed the 5' RACE reads anew with MiXCR; each CDR3 protein has one entry. The data show 250,000 or so distinct CDR3 sequences, with roughly 8.7% seen just once and 3% held by the top ten. The sample was also reused in another study, on yellow fever vaccine responses in identical twins.

Sequenced sample: CD8+ T cells sorted from blood. These receptor sequences come from a woman in her late teens or twenties in good health. The CDR3 runs from the conserved cysteine through the conserved F or W. The D gene is left open where the match is weak. Part of the rows lack a size; the others show once, few, many or a class for expanded clones.

>NA|TRBJ1-6|NA|TRBV7-9
CASTDTESPLHF
TGTGCCAGCACCGATACAGAATCACCCCTCCACTTT
>NA|TRBJ1-2|NA|TRBV5-5
CASSLVQQEQYGYTF
TGTGCCAGCAGCTTGGTTCAACAGGAGCAATATGGCTACACCTTC
>NA|TRBJ2-3|many|TRBV7-2
CASSLSSADTQYF
TGTGCCAGCAGCTTATCCAGCGCAGATACGCAGTATTTT
>NA|TRBJ2-1|few|TRBV4-1
CASSQDIEGGAYNEQFF
TGCGCCAGCAGCCAAGATATTGAGGGGGGGGCCTACAATGAGCAGTTCTTC
>NA|TRBJ2-2|few|TRBV7-2
CASRNGPPAGELFF
TGTGCCAGCCGGAATGGGCCTCCCGCCGGGGAGCTGTTTTTT
>TRBD1|TRBJ2-7|NA|TRBV7-9
CASSLTGQGGYEQYF
TGTGCCAGCAGCTTAACGGGACAGGGAGGCTACGAGCAGTACTTC
>TRBD2|TRBJ2-3|NA|TRBV7-9
CASSLSASGAYDTQYF
TGTGCCAGCAGCTTATCGGCTAGCGGTGCCTATGATACGCAGTATTTT
>NA|TRBJ1-2|NA|TRBV29-1
CSVDEGIYGYTF
TGCAGCGTTGACGAGGGAATCTATGGCTACACCTTC
>TRBD2|TRBJ2-7|few|TRBV28
CASSFEGDYYEQYF
TGTGCCAGCAGTTTCGAAGGGGACTACTACGAGCAGTACTTC
>NA|TRBJ2-1|many|TRBV24-1
CATSDSSQEQFF
TGTGCCACCAGTGATTCTAGCCAGGAGCAGTTCTTC
>TRBD2|TRBJ2-2|many|TRBV6-5
CASIVLAGDTGELFF
TGTGCCAGCATTGTACTAGCGGGGGACACCGGGGAGCTGTTTTTT
>NA|TRBJ2-1|NA|TRBV27
CASSFVGAHNEQFF
TGTGCCAGCAGTTTTGTTGGGGCACACAATGAGCAGTTCTTC
>NA|TRBJ2-7|many|TRBV29-1
CSAGTRKAYEQYF
TGCAGCGCTGGCACTAGGAAAGCCTACGAGCAGTACTTC
>NA|TRBJ2-1|few|TRBV30
CAWSPDNEQFF
TGTGCCTGGAGTCCCGACAATGAGCAGTTCTTC